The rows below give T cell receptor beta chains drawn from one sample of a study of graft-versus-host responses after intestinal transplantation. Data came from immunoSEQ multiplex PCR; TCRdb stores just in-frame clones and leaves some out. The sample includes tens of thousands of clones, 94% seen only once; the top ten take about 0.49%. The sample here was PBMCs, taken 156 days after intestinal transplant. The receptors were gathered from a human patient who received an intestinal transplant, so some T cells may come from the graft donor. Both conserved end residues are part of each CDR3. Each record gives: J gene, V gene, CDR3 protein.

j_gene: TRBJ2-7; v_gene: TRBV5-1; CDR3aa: CASSLGPTGNSYEQYF
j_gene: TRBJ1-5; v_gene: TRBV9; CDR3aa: CASSVEGYSNQPQHF
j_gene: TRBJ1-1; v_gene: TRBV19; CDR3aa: CASSSSRGGPTEAFF
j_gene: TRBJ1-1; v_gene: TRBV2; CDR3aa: CASSGNTPQADTEAFF
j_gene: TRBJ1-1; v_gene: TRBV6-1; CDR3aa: CASSSQNTEAFF
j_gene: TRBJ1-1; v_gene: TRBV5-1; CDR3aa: CASSLGTGFNTEAFF
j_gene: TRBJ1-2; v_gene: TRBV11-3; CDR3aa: CASSPRQGNYGYTF
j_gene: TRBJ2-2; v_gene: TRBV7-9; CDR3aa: CASSSPGQVNTGELFF
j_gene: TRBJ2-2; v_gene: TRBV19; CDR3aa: CASSYWTANTGELFF
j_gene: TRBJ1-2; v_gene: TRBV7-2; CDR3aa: CASSLAAVQGAKGYTF
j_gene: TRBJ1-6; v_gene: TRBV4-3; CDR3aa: CASSETSHSPLHF
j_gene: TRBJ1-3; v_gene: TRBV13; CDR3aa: CASSLAYTIYF
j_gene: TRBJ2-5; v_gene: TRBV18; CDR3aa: CASSPGYQETQYF
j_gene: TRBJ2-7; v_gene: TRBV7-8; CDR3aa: CASSLHTYSGVSYEQYF
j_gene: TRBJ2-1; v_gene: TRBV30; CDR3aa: CAWSVLLAGGDEQFF
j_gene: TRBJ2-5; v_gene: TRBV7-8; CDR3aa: CASSLALAGFSTQYF
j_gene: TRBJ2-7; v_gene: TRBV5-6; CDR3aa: CASSLEQGSYEQYF
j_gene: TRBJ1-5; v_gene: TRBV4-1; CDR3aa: CASSQGINQPQHF
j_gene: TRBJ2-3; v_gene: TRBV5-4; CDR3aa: CASSFPAGLTDTQYF
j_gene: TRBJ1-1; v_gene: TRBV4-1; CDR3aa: CASSRWENTEAFF
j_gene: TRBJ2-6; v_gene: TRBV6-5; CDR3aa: CASSHRDAVLTF
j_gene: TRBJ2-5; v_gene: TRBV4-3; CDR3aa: CASSQAAGLAGDQETQYF
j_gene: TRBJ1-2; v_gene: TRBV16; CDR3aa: CASSQFSGVNYGYTF
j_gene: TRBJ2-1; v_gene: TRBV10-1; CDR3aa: CARVNLPGQIYNEQFF
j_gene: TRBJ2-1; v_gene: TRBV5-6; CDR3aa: CASSNHGEGFNNEQFF